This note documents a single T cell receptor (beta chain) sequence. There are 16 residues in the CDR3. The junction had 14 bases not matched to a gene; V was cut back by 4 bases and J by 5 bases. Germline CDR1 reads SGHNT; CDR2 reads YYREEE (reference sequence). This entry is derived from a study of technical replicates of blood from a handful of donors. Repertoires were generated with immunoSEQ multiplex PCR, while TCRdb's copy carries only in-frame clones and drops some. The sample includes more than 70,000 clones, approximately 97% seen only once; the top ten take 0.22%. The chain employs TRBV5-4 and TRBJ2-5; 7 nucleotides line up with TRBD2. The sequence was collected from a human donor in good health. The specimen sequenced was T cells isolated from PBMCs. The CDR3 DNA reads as TGTGCCAGCAGCGAGAGCCCACTAGCGAAGGGGGAGACCCAGTACTTC. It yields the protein CASSESPLAKGETQYF.